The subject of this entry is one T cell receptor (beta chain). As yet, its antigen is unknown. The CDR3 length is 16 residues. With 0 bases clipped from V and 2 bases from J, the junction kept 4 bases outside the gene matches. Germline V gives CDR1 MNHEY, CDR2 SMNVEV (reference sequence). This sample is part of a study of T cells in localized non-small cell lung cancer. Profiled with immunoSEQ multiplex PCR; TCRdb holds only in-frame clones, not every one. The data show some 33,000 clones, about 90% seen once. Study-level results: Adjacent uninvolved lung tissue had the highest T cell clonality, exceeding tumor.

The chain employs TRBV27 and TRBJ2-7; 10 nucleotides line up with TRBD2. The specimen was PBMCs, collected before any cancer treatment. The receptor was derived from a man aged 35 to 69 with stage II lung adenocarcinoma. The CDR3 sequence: CASSLSLAGETYEQYF. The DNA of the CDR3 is TGTGCCAGCAGTTTATCGCTAGCGGGAGAGACCTACGAGCAGTACTTC.